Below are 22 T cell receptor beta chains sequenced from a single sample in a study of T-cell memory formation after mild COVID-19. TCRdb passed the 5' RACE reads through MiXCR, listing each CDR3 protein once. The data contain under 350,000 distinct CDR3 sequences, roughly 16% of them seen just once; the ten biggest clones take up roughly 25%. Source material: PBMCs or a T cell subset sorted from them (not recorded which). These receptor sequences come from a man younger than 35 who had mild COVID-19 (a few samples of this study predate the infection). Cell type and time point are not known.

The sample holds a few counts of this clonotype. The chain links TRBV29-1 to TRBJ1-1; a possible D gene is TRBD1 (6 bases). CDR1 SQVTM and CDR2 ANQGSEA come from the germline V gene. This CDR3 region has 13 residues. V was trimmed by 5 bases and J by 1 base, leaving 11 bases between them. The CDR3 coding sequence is TGCAGCGTTCGTGAGGGGGGGAACACTGAAGCTTTCTTT. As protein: CSVREGGNTEAFF.

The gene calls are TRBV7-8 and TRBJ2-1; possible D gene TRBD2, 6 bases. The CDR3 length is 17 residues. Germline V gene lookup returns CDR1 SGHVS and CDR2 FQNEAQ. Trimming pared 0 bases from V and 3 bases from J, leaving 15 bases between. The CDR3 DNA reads TGTGCCAGCAGCTTAGCGACGTGGGGGGTTGACTACAATGAGCAGTTCTTC. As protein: CASSLATWGVDYNEQFF. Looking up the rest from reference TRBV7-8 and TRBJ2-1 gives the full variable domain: GAGVSQSPRYKVAKRGQDVALRCDPISGHVSLFWYQQALGQGPEFLTYFQNEAQLDKSGLPSDRFFAERPEGSVSTLKIQRTQQEDSAVYLCASSLATWGVDYNEQFFGPGTRLTVL.

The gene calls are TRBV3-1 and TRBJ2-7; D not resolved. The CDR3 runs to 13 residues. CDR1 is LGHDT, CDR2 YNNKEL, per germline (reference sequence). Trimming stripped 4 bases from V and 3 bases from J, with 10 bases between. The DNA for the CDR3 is TGTGCCAGCAGCCCATGGCCGGGCTACGAGCAGTACGTC. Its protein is CASSPWPGYEQYV.

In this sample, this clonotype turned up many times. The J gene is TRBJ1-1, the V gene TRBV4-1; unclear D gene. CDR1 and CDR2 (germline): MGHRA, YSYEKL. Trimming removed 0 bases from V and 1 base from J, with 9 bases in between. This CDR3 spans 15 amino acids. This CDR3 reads CASSQEPAGNTEAFF. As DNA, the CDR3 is TGCGCCAGCAGCCAAGAGCCTGCCGGGAACACTGAAGCTTTCTTT.

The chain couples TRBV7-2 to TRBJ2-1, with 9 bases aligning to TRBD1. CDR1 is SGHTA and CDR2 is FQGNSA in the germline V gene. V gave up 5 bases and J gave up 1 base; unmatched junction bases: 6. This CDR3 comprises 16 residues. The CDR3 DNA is TGTGCCAGCAGCCCCCGACAGGGGGTGTCCTACAATGAGCAGTTCTTC. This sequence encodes CASSPRQGVSYNEQFF.

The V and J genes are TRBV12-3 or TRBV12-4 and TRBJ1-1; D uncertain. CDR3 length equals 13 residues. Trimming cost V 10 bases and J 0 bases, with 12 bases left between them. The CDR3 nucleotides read TGTGCCACCTCCAACGGCATGAACACTGAAGCTTTCTTT. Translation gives CATSNGMNTEAFF.

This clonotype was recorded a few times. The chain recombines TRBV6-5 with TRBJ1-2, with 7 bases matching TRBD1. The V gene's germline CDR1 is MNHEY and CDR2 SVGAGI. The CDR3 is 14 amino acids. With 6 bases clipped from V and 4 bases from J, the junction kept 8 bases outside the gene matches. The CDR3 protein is CASRGDRAPYGYTF. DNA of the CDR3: TGTGCCAGCAGGGGCGACAGGGCCCCCTATGGCTACACCTTC.

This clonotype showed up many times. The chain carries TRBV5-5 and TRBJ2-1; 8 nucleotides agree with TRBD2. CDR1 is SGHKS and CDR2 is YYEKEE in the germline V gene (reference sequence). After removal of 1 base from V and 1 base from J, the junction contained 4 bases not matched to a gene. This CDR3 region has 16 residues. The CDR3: CASSLSGGGSYNEQFF. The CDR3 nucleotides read TGTGCCAGCAGCTTGTCAGGCGGGGGGTCCTACAATGAGCAGTTCTTC.

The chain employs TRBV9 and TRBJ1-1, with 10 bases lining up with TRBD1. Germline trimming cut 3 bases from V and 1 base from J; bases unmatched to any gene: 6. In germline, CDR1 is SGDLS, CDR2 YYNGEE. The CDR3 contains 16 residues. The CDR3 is CASSAGQGLGNTEAFF. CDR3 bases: TGTGCCAGCAGCGCGGGACAGGGGCTAGGGAACACTGAAGCTTTCTTT.

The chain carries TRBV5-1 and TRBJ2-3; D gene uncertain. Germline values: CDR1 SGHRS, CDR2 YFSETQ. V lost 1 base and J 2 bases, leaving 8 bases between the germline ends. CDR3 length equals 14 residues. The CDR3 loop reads CASSLSLFTDTQYF. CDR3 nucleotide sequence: TGCGCCAGCAGCTTGAGTCTTTTCACAGATACGCAGTATTTT.

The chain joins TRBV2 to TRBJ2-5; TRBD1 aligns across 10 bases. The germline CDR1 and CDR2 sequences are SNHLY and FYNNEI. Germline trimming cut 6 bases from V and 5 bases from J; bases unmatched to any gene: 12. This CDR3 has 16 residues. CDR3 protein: CASSEPRQGAVETQYF. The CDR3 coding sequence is TGTGCCAGCAGCGAACCTCGACAGGGGGCTGTGGAGACCCAGTACTTC.

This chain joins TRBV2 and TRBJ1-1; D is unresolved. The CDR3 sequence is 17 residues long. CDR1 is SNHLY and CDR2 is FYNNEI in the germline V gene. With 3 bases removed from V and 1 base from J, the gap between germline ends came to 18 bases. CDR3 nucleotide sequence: TGTGCCAGCAGTGACCGCGACCAACCAGTGGGGAACACTGAAGCTTTCTTT. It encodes CASSDRDQPVGNTEAFF.

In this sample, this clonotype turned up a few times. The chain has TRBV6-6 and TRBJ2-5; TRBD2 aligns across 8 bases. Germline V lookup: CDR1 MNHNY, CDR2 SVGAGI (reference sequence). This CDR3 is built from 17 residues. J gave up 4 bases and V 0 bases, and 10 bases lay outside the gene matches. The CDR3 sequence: CASSYSPGGGRVETQYF. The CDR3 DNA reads TGTGCCAGCAGTTACTCCCCTGGCGGGGGGCGGGTAGAGACCCAGTACTTC.

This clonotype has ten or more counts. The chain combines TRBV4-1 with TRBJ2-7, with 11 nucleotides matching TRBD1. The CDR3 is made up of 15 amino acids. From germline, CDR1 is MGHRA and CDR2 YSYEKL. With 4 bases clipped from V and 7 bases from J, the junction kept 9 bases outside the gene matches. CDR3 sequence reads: CASSPRRTGGPEQYF. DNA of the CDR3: TGCGCCAGCAGCCCCCGACGGACAGGGGGCCCGGAGCAGTACTTC.

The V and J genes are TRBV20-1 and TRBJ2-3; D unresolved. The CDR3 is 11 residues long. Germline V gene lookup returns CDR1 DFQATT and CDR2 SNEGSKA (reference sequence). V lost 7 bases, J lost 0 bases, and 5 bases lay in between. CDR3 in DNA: TGCAGTGGGCCTAGCACAGATACGCAGTATTTT. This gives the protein CSGPSTDTQYF.

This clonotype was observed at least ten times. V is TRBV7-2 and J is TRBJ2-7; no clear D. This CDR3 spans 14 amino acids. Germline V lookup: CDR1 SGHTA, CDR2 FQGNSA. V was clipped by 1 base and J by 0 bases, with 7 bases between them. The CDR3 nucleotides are TGTGCCAGCAGCTTAGTGGCCAACTCCTACGAGCAGTACGTC. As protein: CASSLVANSYEQYV.

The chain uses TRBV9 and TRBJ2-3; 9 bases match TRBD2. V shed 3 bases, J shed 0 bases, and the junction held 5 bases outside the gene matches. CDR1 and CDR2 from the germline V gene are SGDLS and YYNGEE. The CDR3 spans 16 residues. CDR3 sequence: CASSAYSGGSTDTQYF. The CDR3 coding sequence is TGTGCCAGCAGCGCATATAGCGGGGGCAGCACAGATACGCAGTATTTT.

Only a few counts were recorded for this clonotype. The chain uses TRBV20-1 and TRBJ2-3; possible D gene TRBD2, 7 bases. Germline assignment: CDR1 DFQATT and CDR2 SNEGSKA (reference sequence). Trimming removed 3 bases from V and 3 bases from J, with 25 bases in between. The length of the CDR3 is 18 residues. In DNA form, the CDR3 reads TGCAGTGCTAGTACGGTGGTTTCGGGGAGGGGGAGTACAGATACGCAGTATTTT. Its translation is CSASTVVSGRGSTDTQYF.

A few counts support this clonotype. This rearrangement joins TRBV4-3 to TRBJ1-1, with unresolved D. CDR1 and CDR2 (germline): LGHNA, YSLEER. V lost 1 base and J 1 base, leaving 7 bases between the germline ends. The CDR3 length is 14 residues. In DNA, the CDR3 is TGCGCCAGCAGCCAAGGTCTGGGGAACACTGAAGCTTTCTTT. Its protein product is CASSQGLGNTEAFF.

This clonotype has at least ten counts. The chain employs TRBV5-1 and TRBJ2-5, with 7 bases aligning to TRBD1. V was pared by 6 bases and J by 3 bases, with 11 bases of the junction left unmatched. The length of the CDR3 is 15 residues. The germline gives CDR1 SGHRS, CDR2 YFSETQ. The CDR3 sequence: CASKTGTAHEETQYF. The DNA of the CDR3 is TGCGCCAGCAAAACCGGGACAGCTCATGAAGAGACCCAGTACTTC.

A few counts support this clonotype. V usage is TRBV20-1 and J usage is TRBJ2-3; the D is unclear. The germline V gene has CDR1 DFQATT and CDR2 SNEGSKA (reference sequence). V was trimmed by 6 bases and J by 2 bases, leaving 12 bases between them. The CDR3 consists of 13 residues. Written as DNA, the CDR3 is TGCAGTGCACTAAGCCCCTTCACAGATACGCAGTATTTT. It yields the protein CSALSPFTDTQYF.

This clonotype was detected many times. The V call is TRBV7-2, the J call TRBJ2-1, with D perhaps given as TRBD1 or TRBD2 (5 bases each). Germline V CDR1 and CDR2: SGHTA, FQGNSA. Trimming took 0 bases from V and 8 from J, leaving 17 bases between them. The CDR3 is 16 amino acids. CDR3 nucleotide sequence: TGTGCCAGCAGCTTAGCGGGGCGGCTTACGCGGGATGAGCAGTTCTTC. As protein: CASSLAGRLTRDEQFF. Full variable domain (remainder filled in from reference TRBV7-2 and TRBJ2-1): GAGVSQSPSNKVTEKGKDVELRCDPISGHTALYWYRQSLGQGLEFLIYFQGNSAPDKSGLPSDRFSAERTGGSVSTLTIQRTQQEDSAVYLCASSLAGRLTRDEQFFGPGTRLTVL.